What follows are 8 T cell receptor beta chains derived from one specimen sequenced in a study of T-cell memory formation after mild COVID-19. MiXCR, run by TCRdb on the 5' RACE reads, gives a single entry per CDR3 protein. The sample carries some 450,000 distinct CDR3 sequences, about 19% recorded once. Sequencing was carried out using PBMCs or a T cell subset sorted from them (not recorded which). These receptors all come from an adult woman who had mild COVID-19 (a few samples of this study predate the infection). Cell type and time point are not known.

This clonotype was detected only a few times. CDR3 sequence: CASSLGGGLAGNTIYF. The CDR3, as DNA: TGTGCCAGCAGCTTAGGCGGGGGACTAGCTGGAAACACCATATATTTT. This chain uses TRBV7-2 with TRBJ1-3; TRBD1 might be the D (5 bases). The CDR3 loop spans 16 amino acids. The V end was cut by 1 base, the J end by 2 bases, with 12 bases between. Germline V gives CDR1 SGHTA, CDR2 FQGNSA. The full variable domain, in which reference TRBV7-2 and TRBJ1-3 provide the parts outside the CDR3, is GAGVSQSPSNKVTEKGKDVELRCDPISGHTALYWYRQSLGQGLEFLIYFQGNSAPDKSGLPSDRFSAERTGGSVSTLTIQRTQQEDSAVYLCASSLGGGLAGNTIYFGEGSWLTVV.

This clonotype was found a few times. V usage is TRBV5-1 and J usage is TRBJ2-3; D is possibly TRBD1 or TRBD2 (5 bases each). CDR3 size: 14 residues. Trimming took 4 bases from V and 4 from J, leaving 13 bases between them. The germline CDR1 and CDR2 sequences are SGHRS and YFSETQ. The CDR3 DNA is TGCGCCAGCAGCGAGACTCAGGGAGCAGATACGCAGTATTTT. This sequence encodes CASSETQGADTQYF.

This clonotype appeared a few times. The chain links TRBV11-2 to TRBJ2-1; no firm D call. V shed 7 bases and J shed 8 bases, with 12 bases lying between them. This CDR3 spans 12 amino acids. Germline V gene sequence: CDR1 SGHAT, CDR2 FQNNGV. This CDR3 is CASTLWADEQFF. The CDR3 nucleotides read TGTGCCAGCACCCTATGGGCGGATGAGCAGTTCTTC.

This clonotype appeared a few times. The V and J genes are TRBV7-2 and TRBJ1-1; no clear D. Looked up from germline, CDR1 is SGHTA and CDR2 is FQGNSA. Trimming took off 4 bases at V and 1 base at J, with 13 bases between the two ends. The CDR3 consists of 15 residues. For the CDR3, the DNA is TGTGCCAGCAGCTCCGTACTGGGAAAGAACACTGAAGCTTTCTTT. Translation gives CASSSVLGKNTEAFF. Looking up the rest from reference TRBV7-2 and TRBJ1-1 gives the full variable domain: GAGVSQSPSNKVTEKGKDVELRCDPISGHTALYWYRQSLGQGLEFLIYFQGNSAPDKSGLPSDRFSAERTGGSVSTLTIQRTQQEDSAVYLCASSSVLGKNTEAFFGQGTRLTVV.

This clonotype has only a few counts. This sequence joins TRBV7-9 and TRBJ2-7, with 13 nucleotides matching TRBD2. This CDR3 region has 16 residues. Per the germline V gene, CDR1 is SEHNR and CDR2 is FQNEAQ (reference sequence). V was clipped by 1 base and J by 3 bases; unmatched bases: 3. CDR3 DNA: TGTGCCAGCAGCTTAGGACTAGCGGGAGGCGACTACGAGCAGTACTTC. This translates into CASSLGLAGGDYEQYF.

This clonotype was picked up many times. This sequence joins TRBV5-1 and TRBJ2-3, with D possibly TRBD2 on 5 matching bases. The CDR3 covers 14 residues. Germline CDR1 is SGHRS and CDR2 is YFSETQ. V lost 1 base and J 3 bases, leaving 9 bases between the germline ends. CDR3 sequence (DNA): TGCGCCAGCAGCTTGTGGCGGGCGACAGATACGCAGTATTTT. This translates into CASSLWRATDTQYF.

This clonotype was seen only a few times. This chain connects TRBV7-9 to TRBJ2-7, with 7 bases lining up with TRBD1. This CDR3 spans 15 amino acids. V was pared by 4 bases and J by 2 bases, with 8 bases of the junction left unmatched. Germline loops: CDR1 SEHNR, CDR2 FQNEAQ (reference sequence). The DNA of the CDR3 is TGTGCCAGCAGCTCATCGACAGGGCCTACCTACGAGCAGTACTTC. The encoded protein is CASSSSTGPTYEQYF.

This clonotype was counted a few times. The chain carries TRBV6-5 and TRBJ2-3; tentatively, D is TRBD2 (6 bases). Trimming took 0 bases from V and 0 from J, leaving 13 bases between them. Germline loops: CDR1 MNHEY, CDR2 SVGAGI. There are 17 residues in the CDR3. The DNA of the CDR3 is TGTGCCAGCAGTTACTCGGGAGGTAGCGGTAGCACAGATACGCAGTATTTT. Amino acids: CASSYSGGSGSTDTQYF.